The rows below give T cell receptor beta chains drawn from one sample of a study of shared clonotypes between healthy human individuals. Assay used: immunoSEQ multiplex PCR; TCRdb lists only in-frame clones, some missing. This table holds some 630,000 clones, about two thirds found once. Sequencing was performed on memory CD4+ T cells sorted from blood. Receptors originate from a woman under 40 in good health. Each CDR3 is given with its conserved first and last residue. D genes are given only for firm matches. Size is omitted from some rows. Given values are once, few, many or a class for expanded clones.

abundance	d_gene	v_gene	len	j_gene	CDR3aa	CDR3nt
-	TRBD2	TRBV7-2	15	TRBJ2-1	CASSFYLAGGDEQFF	TGTGCCAGCAGCTTCTATCTAGCGGGAGGGGATGAGCAGTTCTTC
-	-	TRBV7-2	18	TRBJ2-2	CASSLPLTRPEGTGELFF	TGTGCCAGCAGCTTACCGCTTACAAGGCCTGAGGGGACCGGGGAGCTGTTTTTT
-	TRBD1	TRBV27	14	TRBJ1-5	CASSGDRARQPQHF	TGTGCCAGCAGTGGGGACAGGGCAAGGCAGCCCCAGCATTTT
-	TRBD1	TRBV5-8	13	TRBJ1-1	CASSRPGQLVAFF	TGTGCCAGCAGCCGTCCGGGACAGCTGGTAGCTTTCTTT
-	-	TRBV5-1	15	TRBJ2-1	CASSLYGDGYNEQFF	TGCGCCAGCAGCCTTTATGGGGATGGATACAATGAGCAGTTCTTC
-	TRBD2	TRBV19	16	TRBJ2-1	CASSIFTSGSNNEQFF	TGTGCCAGTAGTATTTTTACTAGCGGGTCGAACAATGAGCAGTTCTTC
-	-	TRBV5-1	15	TRBJ2-2	CASSLTPTNTGELFF	TGCGCCAGCAGCTTGACACCCACGAACACCGGGGAGCTGTTTTTT
-	-	TRBV28	19	TRBJ2-7	CASSFSTTLSGKAAYEQYF	TGTGCCAGCAGTTTCTCCACAACCCTTAGCGGAAAGGCGGCCTACGAGCAGTACTTC
-	TRBD2	TRBV7-2	14	TRBJ2-1	CASSLAGPHNEQFF	TGTGCCAGCAGCCTAGCGGGTCCCCACAATGAGCAGTTCTTC
-	-	TRBV27	12	TRBJ1-5	CASSTPGWPQHF	TGTGCCAGCAGTACCCCGGGGTGGCCCCAGCATTTT
-	TRBD2	TRBV2	16	TRBJ2-7	CAGAGTSGRASIEQYF	TGTGCCGGAGCCGGGACTAGCGGGAGGGCCTCCATCGAGCAGTACTTC
few	TRBD2	TRBV4-2	15	TRBJ2-7	CASSHPSGQAYEQYF	TGTGCCAGCAGCCACCCTAGCGGGCAAGCCTACGAGCAGTACTTC
-	-	TRBV5-1	14	TRBJ2-1	CASRIGNSYNEQFF	TGCGCCAGCAGGATCGGGAACTCCTACAATGAGCAGTTCTTC
many	-	TRBV6-4	16	TRBJ2-5	CATTKGERGKQETQYF	TGTGCCACCACTAAGGGGGAGAGGGGAAAGCAAGAGACCCAGTACTTC
few	-	TRBV29-1	14	TRBJ2-3	CSVPLGGSGDTQYF	TGCAGCGTTCCCTTGGGGGGTTCGGGAGATACGCAGTATTTT
-	-	TRBV28	13	TRBJ1-2	CASTRTTNYGYTF	TGTGCCAGCACCAGGACTACGAACTATGGCTACACCTTC
-	-	TRBV28	15	TRBJ2-7	CASSNTQWGSYEQYF	TGTGCCAGCAGTAACACACAATGGGGCTCCTACGAGCAGTACTTC
-	-	TRBV30	14	TRBJ2-3	CAWSVGVAFDTQYF	TGTGCCTGGAGTGTAGGGGTAGCCTTTGATACGCAGTATTTT
few	-	TRBV5-1	15	TRBJ1-3	CASSFDSGSGNTIYF	TGCGCCAGCAGCTTTGACAGCGGCTCTGGAAACACCATATATTTT
-	-	TRBV28	13	TRBJ2-7	CASREGSDGEQYF	TGTGCCAGCAGAGAAGGGTCGGATGGCGAGCAGTACTTC
once	-	TRBV1	19	TRBJ1-4	CTSSRSEGQGKAGGEKLFF	TGCACCAGCAGCCGCAGCGAAGGACAGGGAAAGGCGGGTGGTGAAAAACTGTTTTTT
-	-	TRBV15	17	TRBJ1-5	CATSAHLAGGSNQPQHF	TGTGCCACCAGCGCCCACCTTGCTGGGGGTTCCAATCAGCCCCAGCATTTT
-	-	TRBV11-3	16	TRBJ1-1	CASSVDYSGDNTEAFF	TGTGCCAGCAGCGTAGACTACTCAGGGGACAACACTGAAGCTTTCTTT
-	-	TRBV18	17	TRBJ2-1	CASSIFSKGEGRNEQFF	TGTGCCAGCTCCATATTTTCGAAGGGCGAAGGTAGAAATGAGCAGTTCTTC
-	TRBD1	TRBV18	16	TRBJ2-2	CASSPVQGKNTGELFF	TGTGCCAGCTCACCGGTACAGGGGAAGAACACCGGGGAGCTGTTTTTT
-	-	TRBV7-9	16	TRBJ2-2	CASSHEGTIPSGELFF	TGTGCCAGCAGCCACGAAGGGACCATCCCATCCGGGGAGCTGTTTTTT
-	-	TRBV5-5	14	TRBJ1-1	CASSPESIAAEAFF	TGTGCCAGCAGCCCTGAATCCATCGCCGCTGAAGCTTTCTTT
-	-	TRBV18	15	TRBJ1-4	CASSPIREVNEKLFF	TGTGCCAGCTCACCAATCAGGGAGGTTAATGAAAAACTGTTTTTT
-	-	TRBV4-2	17	TRBJ2-1	CASSNSGRDRFYNEQFF	TGTGCCAGCAGCAACTCTGGGAGGGACAGGTTTTACAATGAGCAGTTCTTC
-	-	TRBV11-3	12	TRBJ2-1	CASSLGTREQFF	TGTGCCAGCAGCTTAGGGACGCGAGAGCAGTTCTTC
once	-	TRBV27	14	TRBJ2-7	CASSTDRVNYEQYF	TGTGCCAGCAGTACGGACAGAGTTAACTACGAGCAGTACTTC
medium-sized	-	TRBV29-1	13	TRBJ2-2	CSVGREHTGELFF	TGCAGCGTTGGGAGGGAACACACCGGGGAGCTGTTTTTT
-	TRBD2	TRBV10-2	15	TRBJ2-3	CASKLAGGRRDTQYF	TGCGCCAGCAAGCTAGCGGGAGGTCGAAGAGATACGCAGTATTTT
-	TRBD1	TRBV4-2	18	TRBJ1-5	CASSLDPGTEYSNQPQHF	TGTGCCAGCAGCCTAGACCCCGGGACAGAGTATAGCAATCAGCCCCAGCATTTT